The 3 T cell receptor beta chains below were found in one sample sequenced in a study of shared T cell receptors in the human thymus. Method: immunoSEQ multiplex PCR; TCRdb's copy keeps in-frame clones and lacks some. The sample holds under 850,000 clones, around 87% seen once. This sample also belongs to another study, concerning human thymus T cells.

Sample: thymocytes. Receptors originate from a boy younger than two with a congenital heart defect.

In this sample, this clone turned up a few times. The chain combines TRBV5-1 with TRBJ2-1; TRBD2 matches 14 bases. V shed 2 bases, J shed 5 bases, and the junction held 12 bases outside the gene matches. This CDR3 comprises 19 residues. Germline values: CDR1 SGHRS, CDR2 YFSETQ. DNA of the CDR3: TGCGCCAGCAGCTTTCAATGGGGACTAGCGGGAGCGGTACACAATGAGCAGTTCTTC. It specifies CASSFQWGLAGAVHNEQFF.

This chain uses TRBV4-1 with TRBJ2-5; D is unclear. The CDR3 consists of 14 residues. Between the trimmed V and J ends, which lost 1 base and 5 bases, there was a span of 11 bases. The germline V gene has CDR1 MGHRA and CDR2 YSYEKL. The CDR3 spells CASSQGSSRETQYF. The CDR3 DNA is TGCGCCAGCAGCCAAGGTTCTAGTCGGGAGACCCAGTACTTC.

V and J are TRBV10-3 and TRBJ1-3, with D unresolved. The germline gives CDR1 ENHRY, CDR2 SYGVKD. The CDR3 is made up of 15 amino acids. Trimming took off 5 bases at V and 0 bases at J, with 11 bases between the two ends. The CDR3 DNA follows: TGTGCCATCAGTACCGGCCGGAGCTCTGGAAACACCATATATTTT. It is translated as CAISTGRSSGNTIYF.